This TCR beta chain is drawn from a study of human T cells and chemical hapten exposure. The time point: patch test 1, 2 weeks after DPC sensitization. Described treatment: therapeutic diphenylcyclopropenone sensitization with weekly scalp DPC. People who gave samples had alopecia, were 18 to 70 years old, and were suitable for DPC. The CDR3 is made up of 15 amino acids. CDR1 is DFQATT and CDR2 is SNEGSKA in the germline V gene (reference sequence). TCRdb recomputed calls from the RACE reads with MiXCR, one row per CDR3 protein. The table lists 150,000 to 200,000 distinct CDR3 sequences, around 24% of them singletons, with under 7.5% in the top ten. A word on this clonotype: Compared with germline, one end of the junction differs, possibly owing to a read error.

This material consisted of whole blood, taken in connection with sensitization to the hapten diphenylcyclopropenone (DPC). This TCR was recovered from a woman in her forties or fifties with alopecia areata. Some clones in this sample may be carry-over from other donors' samples. This chain joins TRBV20-1 and TRBJ2-1; perhaps TRBD2 as D (6 bases). The DNA of the CDR3 is TGCAGTGCCCCAGTAACCGGGAGCTCCTACGATGAACAGTTCTTC. Translation gives CSAPVTGSSYDEQFF.